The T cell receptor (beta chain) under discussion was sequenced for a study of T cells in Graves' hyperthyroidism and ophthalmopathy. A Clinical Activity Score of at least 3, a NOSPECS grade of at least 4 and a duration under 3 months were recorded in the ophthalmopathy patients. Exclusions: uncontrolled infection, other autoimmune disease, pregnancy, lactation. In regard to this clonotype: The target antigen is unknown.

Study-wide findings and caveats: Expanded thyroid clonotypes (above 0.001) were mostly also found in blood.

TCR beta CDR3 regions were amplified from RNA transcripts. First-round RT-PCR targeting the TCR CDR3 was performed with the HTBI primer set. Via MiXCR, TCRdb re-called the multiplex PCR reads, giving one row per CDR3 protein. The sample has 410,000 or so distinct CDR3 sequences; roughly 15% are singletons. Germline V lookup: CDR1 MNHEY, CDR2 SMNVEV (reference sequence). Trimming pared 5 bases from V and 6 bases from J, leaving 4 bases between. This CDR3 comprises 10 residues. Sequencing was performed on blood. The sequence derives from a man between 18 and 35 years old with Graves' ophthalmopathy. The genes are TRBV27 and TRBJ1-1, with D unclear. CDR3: CASSRSEAFF. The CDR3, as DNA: TGTGCCAGCAGTAGGTCTGAAGCTTTCTTT.